Below, 26 T cell receptor beta chains from the same sample are listed, as sequenced in a study of T cell responses to AZD1222 COVID-19 vaccine. Some clones are missing from TCRdb's copy, which holds only in-frame ones; the method was immunoSEQ multiplex PCR. The data show about 83,000 clones, about 83% seen once. The specimen comprised peripheral blood, sampled on day 0 of AZD1222 vaccination. These receptors all come from an adult in good health.

The chain joins TRBV4-1 to TRBJ2-1; TRBD1 matches 9 bases. Germline CDR1 MGHRA, CDR2 YSYEKL. The CDR3 covers 15 residues. Trimming at V came to 5 bases and at J to 8 bases, leaving 10 bases not matched to a gene. CDR3 sequence reads: CASSSGTGSFYEQFF. The CDR3 DNA is TGCGCCAGCAGCTCCGGGACAGGGTCATTTTATGAGCAGTTCTTC.

The gene calls are TRBV5-1 and TRBJ1-2; the D is unclear. V dropped 0 bases and J dropped 3 bases, with 15 bases sitting between them. The CDR3 runs to 16 residues. CDR1 SGHRS and CDR2 YFSETQ come from the germline V gene. The CDR3 nucleotides are TGCGCCAGCAGCTTGGGGGCATCAGGTCTAGACTATGGCTACACCTTC. Translating it yields CASSLGASGLDYGYTF.

The chain joins TRBV5-6 to TRBJ1-1; the D gene is possibly TRBD1 (5 bases). The CDR3 is made up of 19 amino acids. V lost 2 bases and J 5 bases, leaving 28 bases between the germline ends. The germline V gene has CDR1 SGHDT and CDR2 YYEEEE. The CDR3 region has the DNA TGTGCCAGCAGCTTTTTAAAGGGGCGCGGACTGACCCGCGAGACTGAAGCTTTCTTT. As protein: CASSFLKGRGLTRETEAFF. The entire variable domain, with the rest obtained from reference TRBV5-6 and TRBJ1-1, is as follows: DAGVTQSPTHLIKTRGQQVTLRCSPKSGHDTVSWYQQALGQGPQFIFQYYEEEERQRGNFPDRFSGHQFPNYSSELNVNALLLGDSALYLCASSFLKGRGLTRETEAFFGQGTRLTVV.

The rearrangement uses TRBV28 and TRBJ1-5, with unresolved D. This CDR3 spans 15 amino acids. Trimming took 2 bases from V and 2 from J, leaving 10 bases between them. Germline loops: CDR1 MDHEN, CDR2 SYDVKM. CDR3 in amino acids: CASSLGPGGNQPQHF. The CDR3 coding sequence is TGTGCCAGCAGTTTAGGCCCCGGGGGCAATCAGCCCCAGCATTTT. Supplemented by reference TRBV28 and TRBJ1-5, the full variable domain reads DVKVTQSSRYLVKRTGEKVFLECVQDMDHENMFWYRQDPGLGLRLIYFSYDVKMKEKGDIPEGYSVSREKKERFSLILESASTNQTSMYLCASSLGPGGNQPQHFGDGTRLSIL.

This clone was counted a few times. The chain combines TRBV30 with TRBJ2-5, with a possible D match to TRBD1 (7 bases). Germline CDR1 reads GTSNPN; CDR2 reads SVGIG (reference sequence). The CDR3 sequence is 17 residues long. The V end was cut by 3 bases, the J end by 2 bases, with 22 bases between. CDR3 DNA sequence: TGTGCCTGGAGCGGGGACAGTCAAGTAGGGGGGCAAGAGACCCAGTACTTC. This gives the protein CAWSGDSQVGGQETQYF.

The chain couples TRBV30 to TRBJ2-7, with 10 bases aligning to TRBD1. V was clipped by 2 bases and J by 6 bases; unmatched bases: 7. The CDR3 is 14 residues long. Germline CDR1 and CDR2: GTSNPN and SVGIG (reference sequence). The CDR3: CAWSSGTGEREQYF. CDR3 sequence (DNA): TGTGCCTGGAGTTCCGGGACAGGGGAGCGCGAGCAGTACTTC. Variable domain in full (rest from reference TRBV30 and TRBJ2-7): SQTIHQWPATLVQPVGSPLSLECTVEGTSNPNLYWYRQAAGRGLQLLFYSVGIGQISSEVPQNLSASRPQDRQFILSSKKLLLSDSGFYLCAWSSGTGEREQYFGPGTRLTVT.

The chain links TRBV5-8 to TRBJ2-7, with a weak D call TRBD1 (5 bases). The CDR3 spans 13 residues. In germline, CDR1 is SGHTS, CDR2 YDEGEE. V dropped 2 bases and J dropped 3 bases, with 9 bases sitting between them. This chain's CDR3 is CASSFLTVYEQYF. For the CDR3, the DNA is TGTGCCAGCAGCTTCTTGACAGTCTACGAGCAGTACTTC.

Concerning this clone: A read error is possible here, since a much larger clone lies one base away. The chain employs TRBV11-2 and TRBJ2-2; the match to TRBD2 covers 9 bases. CDR1 and CDR2 from the germline V gene are SGHAT and FQNNGV. The CDR3 covers 15 residues. V was clipped by 3 bases and J by 1 base; unmatched bases: 0. CDR3 amino acids: CASSFSGGNTGELFF. DNA of the CDR3: TGTGCCAGCAGCTTTAGCGGGGGGAACACCGGGGAGCTGTTTTTT.

The chain uses TRBV5-1 and TRBJ2-3; D gene uncertain. The CDR3 has 11 residues. Germline CDR1 is SGHRS and CDR2 is YFSETQ. Trimming took 4 bases from V and 3 from J, leaving 3 bases between them. The CDR3: CASSQTDTQYF. The CDR3 DNA reads TGCGCCAGCAGCCAAACAGATACGCAGTATTTT.

The chain employs TRBV7-8 and TRBJ2-1; weak D call: TRBD2 (6 bases). Germline assignment: CDR1 SGHVS and CDR2 FQNEAQ. Trimming took off 2 bases at V and 8 bases at J, with 10 bases between the two ends. The CDR3 runs to 13 residues. As DNA, the CDR3 is TGTGCCAGCAGCTTACGGGGGTGGGATGAGCAGTTCTTC. Residues: CASSLRGWDEQFF.

The chain employs TRBV6-4 and TRBJ1-1, with TRBD1 as a possible D gene (5 bases). Germline V CDR1 and CDR2: MRHNA, SNTAGT. The CDR3 is made up of 14 amino acids. Deletions cut 8 bases from V and 5 bases from J, with 18 bases between. The CDR3 here is CASPLVRRGTEAFF. The CDR3 DNA is TGTGCCAGCCCTCTGGTTCGGCGGGGGACTGAAGCTTTCTTT.

The genes are TRBV7-2 and TRBJ2-7; 13 bases line up with TRBD2. Germline-derived CDR1 and CDR2 are SGHTA and FQGNSA. The V segment lost 3 bases and the J segment 6 bases; nucleotides outside the gene matches: 8. The CDR3 has 16 residues. In nucleotides, the CDR3 is TGTGCCAGCAGCTTGGTGGGAGGGACTAGCGGGACCGAGCAGTACTTC. Its translation: CASSLVGGTSGTEQYF.

This chain uses TRBV10-1 with TRBJ2-7; perhaps TRBD1 as D (5 bases). The germline V and J ends were trimmed by 3 bases and 0 bases, with 6 bases remaining between them. This CDR3 is 13 amino acids long. In germline, CDR1 is WNHNN, CDR2 SYGVQD (reference sequence). CDR3 loop: CASSDDSSYEQYF. CDR3 coding DNA: TGCGCCAGCAGTGATGACAGCTCCTACGAGCAGTACTTC.

V usage is TRBV25-1 and J usage is TRBJ1-5; D uncertain. This CDR3 is built from 14 residues. V was clipped by 2 bases and J by 4 bases, with 9 bases between them. The germline gives CDR1 MGHDK, CDR2 SYGVNS. CDR3 in amino acids: CASSEAGWNQPQHF. The DNA of the CDR3 is TGTGCCAGCAGTGAAGCAGGATGGAATCAGCCCCAGCATTTT.

The J gene is TRBJ2-6, the V gene TRBV11-3; tentative D call: TRBD1 (6 bases). This CDR3 has 17 residues. Trimming took 2 bases from V and 0 from J, leaving 11 bases between them. CDR1 is SGHNT and CDR2 is YENEEA in the germline V gene. This CDR3 reads CASSLRSGDSGANVLTF. The CDR3 DNA reads TGTGCCAGCAGCTTAAGATCAGGGGACTCTGGGGCCAACGTCCTGACTTTC.

V gene TRBV28 combines with J gene TRBJ1-2, with 7 bases lining up with TRBD1. This CDR3 is built from 18 residues. V shed 6 bases, J shed 5 bases, and the junction held 21 bases outside the gene matches. Germline V gives CDR1 MDHEN, CDR2 SYDVKM. In nucleotides, the CDR3 is TGTGCCAGCAGCCCTCCCGGACAGGTATCCCCCCTAGGTTATGGCTACACCTTC. This encodes CASSPPGQVSPLGYGYTF.

This clone was counted a single time. The chain joins TRBV6-5 to TRBJ1-1; no reliable D call. Between the trimmed V and J ends, which lost 2 bases and 5 bases, there was a span of 12 bases. This CDR3 has 14 residues. Per the germline V gene, CDR1 is MNHEY and CDR2 is SVGAGI. The chain's CDR3 is CASSYPGGRTEAFF. CDR3 nucleotide sequence: TGTGCCAGCAGTTACCCGGGAGGGAGGACTGAAGCTTTCTTT.

This chain links TRBV11-3 with TRBJ2-7; 11 bases line up with TRBD2. The CDR3 sequence is 15 residues long. V lost 4 bases to trimming and J lost 3 bases; unmatched junction nucleotides: 5. In germline, CDR1 is SGHNT, CDR2 YENEEA. CDR3 sequence: CASSSTSGSNYEQYF. In DNA form, the CDR3 reads TGTGCCAGCAGCTCAACTAGCGGGAGTAACTACGAGCAGTACTTC.

The J gene is TRBJ2-1, the V gene TRBV5-1; 14 bases agree with TRBD2. After removal of 4 bases from V and 8 bases from J, the junction contained 8 bases not matched to a gene. CDR1 is SGHRS and CDR2 is YFSETQ in the germline V gene. The CDR3 has 16 residues. DNA for the CDR3: TGCGCCAGCAGCCCTGGGGGGACTAGCGGGGGTGATGAGCAGTTCTTC. Its translation is CASSPGGTSGGDEQFF.

The chain uses TRBV21-1 and TRBJ2-7; TRBD2 reflects the table's D call only, with no check against the DNA. TRBV21-1 is annotated as a pseudogene. The CDR3 runs to 15 residues. The CDR3 DNA is TGTGCCAGCAGCAAAGTCCGGTCGATGATCGGCGAGCAGTACTTC. It translates to CASSKVRSMIGEQYF.

The chain recombines TRBV27 with TRBJ2-1; 9 positions agree with TRBD1. Trimming at V came to 5 bases and at J to 8 bases, leaving 13 bases not matched to a gene. Germline-derived CDR1 and CDR2 are MNHEY and SMNVEV (reference sequence). This CDR3 spans 16 amino acids. The CDR3 region is CASSPTGTGLRDEQFF. CDR3 DNA sequence: TGTGCCAGCAGTCCCACCGGGACAGGGCTACGTGATGAGCAGTTCTTC.

The V and J genes are TRBV12-3 or TRBV12-4 and TRBJ2-2; tentative D call: TRBD1 (5 bases). Trimming left V 6 bases short and J 5 bases short, with 10 bases between. The CDR3 contains 13 residues. CDR3 DNA sequence: TGTGCCAGCAGCCCAGGGTTTACCGGGGAGCTGTTTTTT. Translated: CASSPGFTGELFF.

This clone was picked up one time. The chain employs TRBV2 and TRBJ1-1; a possible D gene is TRBD1 (5 bases). Trimming shortened V by 7 bases and J by 1 base, and 16 bases separated the two germline ends. The CDR3 runs to 15 residues. Germline V gene sequence: CDR1 SNHLY, CDR2 FYNNEI. This CDR3 reads CASTQNLGANTEAFF. The CDR3 DNA follows: TGTGCCAGCACTCAGAATTTAGGGGCGAACACTGAAGCTTTCTTT.

This clone was observed once. The chain has TRBV7-2 and TRBJ1-2; D gene ambiguous. CDR3 size: 17 residues. Between the trimmed V and J ends, which lost 7 bases and 0 bases, there was a span of 21 bases. CDR1 is SGHTA, CDR2 FQGNSA, per germline. This CDR3 is CASTLGQKWPPNYGYTF. The CDR3 coding sequence is TGTGCCAGCACCCTAGGGCAAAAGTGGCCCCCTAACTATGGCTACACCTTC.

V and J are TRBV19 and TRBJ1-4, with D possibly matching TRBD1 (6 bases). The V and J ends lost 6 bases and 6 bases respectively, with 8 bases between them. The germline V gene has CDR1 LNHDA and CDR2 SQIVND (reference sequence). CDR3 length: 12 amino acids. The DNA for the CDR3 is TGTGCCAGTAGACAGGGAGATGAAAAACTGTTTTTT. It translates to CASRQGDEKLFF. The whole variable domain, filled in from reference TRBV19 and TRBJ1-4, reads DGGITQSPKYLFRKEGQNVTLSCEQNLNHDAMYWYRQDPGQGLRLIYYSQIVNDFQKGDIAEGYSVSREKKESFPLTVTSAQKNPTAFYLCASRQGDEKLFFGSGTQLSVL.

The genes are TRBV5-1 and TRBJ2-2; 11 nucleotides match TRBD2. The CDR3 has 16 amino acids. Germline CDR1 and CDR2: SGHRS and YFSETQ. The J segment lost 1 base and the V segment lost 6 bases, leaving 5 bases of the junction unmatched. The CDR3 sequence is CASKLAGAMNTGELFF. For the CDR3, the DNA is TGCGCCAGCAAACTAGCGGGGGCCATGAACACCGGGGAGCTGTTTTTT.